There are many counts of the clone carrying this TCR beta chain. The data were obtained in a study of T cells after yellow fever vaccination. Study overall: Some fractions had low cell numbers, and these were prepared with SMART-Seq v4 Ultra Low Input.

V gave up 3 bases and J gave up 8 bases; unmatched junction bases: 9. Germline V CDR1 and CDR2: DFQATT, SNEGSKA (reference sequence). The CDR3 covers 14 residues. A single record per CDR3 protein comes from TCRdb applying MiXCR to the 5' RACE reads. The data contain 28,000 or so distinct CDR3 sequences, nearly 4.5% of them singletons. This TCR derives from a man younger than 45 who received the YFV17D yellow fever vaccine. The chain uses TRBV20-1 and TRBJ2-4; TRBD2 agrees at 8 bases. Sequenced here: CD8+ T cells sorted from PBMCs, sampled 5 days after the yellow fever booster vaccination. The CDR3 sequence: CSARGLGEGDIQYF. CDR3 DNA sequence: TGCAGTGCTAGGGGACTAGGGGAAGGGGACATTCAGTACTTC.